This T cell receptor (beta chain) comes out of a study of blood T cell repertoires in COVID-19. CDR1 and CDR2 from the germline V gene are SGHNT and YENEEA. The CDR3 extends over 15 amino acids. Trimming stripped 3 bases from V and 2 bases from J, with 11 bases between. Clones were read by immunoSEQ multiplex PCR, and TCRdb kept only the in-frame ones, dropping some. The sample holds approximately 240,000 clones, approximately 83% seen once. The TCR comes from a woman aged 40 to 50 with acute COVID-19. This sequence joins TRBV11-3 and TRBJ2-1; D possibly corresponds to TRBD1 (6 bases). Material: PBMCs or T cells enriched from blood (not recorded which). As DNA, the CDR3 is TGTGCCAGCAGCTTCGACAGGTACCCCTACAATGAGCAGTTCTTC. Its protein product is CASSFDRYPYNEQFF.